These 12 T cell receptor beta chains came from one sample sequenced in a study of blood T cell repertoires in COVID-19. Measured with immunoSEQ multiplex PCR; TCRdb has only the in-frame clones, and not every one. The table has approximately 300,000 clones, roughly 90% seen once. Sequences were obtained from peripheral blood. The receptors originated from a man aged 18 to 29 who had recovered from COVID-19.

The V gene is TRBV5-1, the J gene TRBJ2-1, with a possible D match to TRBD1 (5 bases). The V and J ends lost 0 bases and 9 bases respectively, with 10 bases between them. The CDR3 length is 13 residues. Germline CDR1 SGHRS, CDR2 YFSETQ. As DNA, the CDR3 is TGCGCCAGCAGCTTGGGGACATCACTTGAGCAGTTCTTC. It translates to CASSLGTSLEQFF.

This clone appeared a single time. The V call is TRBV6-1, the J call TRBJ1-5; perhaps TRBD1 as D (5 bases). V was shortened by 3 bases and J by 7 bases, with 16 bases between the two germline ends. This CDR3 region has 15 residues. Per germline, CDR1 MNHNS and CDR2 SASEGT. DNA of the CDR3: TGTGCCAGCAGTGATAAATTAGGACATGGCCAGCCCCAGCATTTT. It codes for CASSDKLGHGQPQHF.

This sequence joins TRBV7-8 and TRBJ1-5; D is unresolved. The length of the CDR3 is 14 residues. V lost 1 base to trimming and J lost 4 bases, with 8 bases between them. Germline V gives CDR1 SGHVS, CDR2 FQNEAQ. Written as DNA, the CDR3 is TGTGCCAGCAGCTTAGGCGGCCTTAATCAGCCCCAGCATTTT. Protein product: CASSLGGLNQPQHF.

J is TRBJ2-4 and V is TRBV7-2; D unclear. CDR1 is SGHTA and CDR2 is FQGNSA in the germline V gene. V gave up 5 bases and J gave up 9 bases, with 14 bases separating them. This CDR3 region has 13 residues. The CDR3 region is CASSTEPGGIQYF. The CDR3 region has the DNA TGTGCCAGCAGCACCGAGCCGGGTGGCATTCAGTACTTC.

V is TRBV4-1 and J is TRBJ1-5; a possible D gene is TRBD1 (5 bases). Germline V gene data show CDR1 as MGHRA and CDR2 as YSYEKL. The CDR3 length is 13 residues. V was clipped by 0 bases and J by 7 bases, with 7 bases between them. The CDR3 DNA is TGCGCCAGCAGCCAAGATACAGGCCAGCCCCAGCATTTT. Amino acids: CASSQDTGQPQHF.

The chain employs TRBV30 and TRBJ2-2, with D perhaps TRBD1 (6 bases). The germline V gene encodes CDR1 GTSNPN and CDR2 SVGIG (reference sequence). This CDR3 region has 13 residues. Deletions cut 5 bases from V and 6 bases from J, with 13 bases between. The CDR3 region is CAWGYDRSGELFF. The CDR3 DNA reads TGTGCCTGGGGATACGACAGGTCCGGGGAGCTGTTTTTT.

This clone was observed a few times. CDR3 region: CASSHGWEETQYF. DNA for the CDR3: TGTGCCAGCAGCCACGGGTGGGAAGAGACCCAGTACTTC. The chain combines TRBV7-7 with TRBJ2-5, with D hard to call. This CDR3 region has 13 residues. V was trimmed by 5 bases and J by 3 bases, leaving 10 bases between them. The V gene's germline CDR1 is SSHAT and CDR2 FNYEAQ (reference sequence).

The chain couples TRBV10-3 to TRBJ2-1, with D perhaps TRBD2 (7 bases). Trimming left V 0 bases short and J 5 bases short, with 14 bases between. Germline CDR1 is ENHRY and CDR2 is SYGVKD. The CDR3 spans 16 residues. The CDR3 spells CAISESRGGQDNEQFF. In nucleotides, the CDR3 is TGTGCCATCAGTGAGTCAAGGGGGGGCCAGGACAATGAGCAGTTCTTC.

The rearrangement uses TRBV7-2 and TRBJ1-4; D call uncertain. The CDR3 extends over 16 amino acids. Per the germline V gene, CDR1 is SGHTA and CDR2 is FQGNSA. The V end lost 4 bases, the J end lost 0 bases, and 12 bases lay between the germline ends. The CDR3 loop reads CASSSYSFATNEKLFF. The CDR3 nucleotides are TGTGCCAGCAGCTCTTACAGCTTTGCAACTAATGAAAAACTGTTTTTT.

The chain combines TRBV5-4 with TRBJ1-4, with a weak D call TRBD1 (6 bases). The V end was cut by 0 bases, the J end by 7 bases, with 13 bases between. Germline CDR1 and CDR2: SGHNT and YYREEE (reference sequence). The CDR3 has 15 amino acids. The CDR3 region is CASSLAKGGGEKLFF. The CDR3, as DNA: TGTGCCAGCAGCTTGGCCAAAGGGGGTGGTGAAAAACTGTTTTTT. The whole variable domain, filled in from reference TRBV5-4 and TRBJ1-4, reads ETGVTQSPTHLIKTRGQQVTLRCSSQSGHNTVSWYQQALGQGPQFIFQYYREEENGRGNFPPRFSGLQFPNYSSELNVNALELDDSALYLCASSLAKGGGEKLFFGSGTQLSVL.

V and J are TRBV4-1 and TRBJ2-6; D unclear. V was shortened by 5 bases and J by 4 bases, with 6 bases between the two germline ends. This CDR3 region has 13 residues. Looked up from germline, CDR1 is MGHRA and CDR2 is YSYEKL. CDR3 loop: CASSAGGANVLTF. In DNA form, the CDR3 reads TGCGCCAGCAGCGCCGGGGGGGCCAACGTCCTGACTTTC.

The chain employs TRBV29-1 and TRBJ1-1; TRBD1 might be the D (5 bases). This CDR3 spans 13 amino acids. V was pared by 4 bases and J by 4 bases, with 13 bases between. Germline V lookup: CDR1 SQVTM, CDR2 ANQGSEA. The CDR3 nucleotides are TGCAGCGTTGGGATCCAGGGAGGCACTGAAGCTTTCTTT. It translates to CSVGIQGGTEAFF.